Presented here are 26 T cell receptor beta chains from one specimen sequenced in a study of cytomegalovirus exposure and HLA in healthy donors. The PCR contained 60 Vbeta and 13 Jbeta primers. Sequenced by immunoSEQ multiplex PCR; TCRdb stores in-frame clones only, minus some. Here the sample spans 200,000 to 250,000 clones, about 70% being singletons. Material: PBMCs. The receptors shown here come from a woman aged 25 to 39 in good health and CMV-seronegative.

V usage is TRBV27 and J usage is TRBJ1-2; weak D call: TRBD1 (5 bases). The germline V gene encodes CDR1 MNHEY and CDR2 SMNVEV (reference sequence). The V and J ends lost 5 bases and 8 bases respectively, with 18 bases between them. CDR3 size: 14 residues. CDR3 region: CASSGIGAPVGYTF. The CDR3 DNA reads TGTGCCAGCAGTGGGATAGGGGCCCCCGTAGGCTACACCTTC.

The J gene is TRBJ1-2, the V gene TRBV2; 7 nucleotides match TRBD1. Germline trimming cut 5 bases from V and 8 bases from J; bases unmatched to any gene: 5. Germline CDR1 and CDR2: SNHLY and FYNNEI. The CDR3 loop spans 12 amino acids. This CDR3 is CASSRDRVGYTF. Here the CDR3 DNA reads TGTGCCAGCAGTCGAGACAGGGTGGGCTACACCTTC.

The sample holds a few counts of this clone. The chain combines TRBV6-6 with TRBJ2-1; TRBD2 matches 10 bases. Per the germline V gene, CDR1 is MNHNY and CDR2 is SVGAGI (reference sequence). The CDR3 sequence is 15 residues long. The junction had 7 bases not matched to a gene; V was cut back by 8 bases and J by 3 bases. The CDR3 protein is CASHKLAGYYNEQFF. CDR3 sequence (DNA): TGTGCCAGCCATAAACTAGCGGGATACTACAATGAGCAGTTCTTC.

This clone has ten or more counts. CDR3 protein: CASSRGQGVRENTEAFF. CDR3 DNA sequence: TGCGCCAGCAGCCGCGGACAGGGTGTTCGGGAGAACACTGAAGCTTTCTTT. The V and J genes are TRBV5-1 and TRBJ1-1; 8 bases are a match to TRBD1. Germline CDR1 SGHRS, CDR2 YFSETQ. The V gene end was trimmed by 4 bases and the J gene end by 1 base; junction bases not matched to a gene: 12. The CDR3 loop spans 17 amino acids.

Only a few counts were recorded for this clone. The chain joins TRBV6-5 to TRBJ1-2; TRBD1 aligns across 7 bases. With 6 bases clipped from V and 8 bases from J, the junction kept 9 bases outside the gene matches. This CDR3 is 13 amino acids long. CDR1 is MNHEY, CDR2 SVGAGI, per germline. The CDR3 nucleotides are TGTGCCAGCAGGAAAGACAGGGTGGGAGGCTACACCTTC. Translation gives CASRKDRVGGYTF.

The chain employs TRBV4-1 and TRBJ2-7, with 14 nucleotides matching TRBD2. The CDR3 is 18 residues long. Trimming cost V 0 bases and J 4 bases; bases outside gene matches: 8. CDR1 MGHRA and CDR2 YSYEKL come from the germline V gene. Written as DNA, the CDR3 is TGCGCCAGCAGCCAAGATACGACTAGCGGGGGGGTTCTTTACGAGCAGTACTTC. Protein sequence: CASSQDTTSGGVLYEQYF.

The chain links TRBV9 to TRBJ2-6; D not certain. The CDR3 consists of 14 residues. The V gene's germline CDR1 is SGDLS and CDR2 YYNGEE. Trimming cost V 2 bases and J 0 bases, with 3 bases left between them. The chain's CDR3 is CASSVYSGANVLTF. Written as DNA, the CDR3 is TGTGCCAGCAGCGTGTACTCTGGGGCCAACGTCCTGACTTTC.

The chain employs TRBV21-1 and TRBJ1-5. TRBV21-1 is a pseudogene locus. This CDR3 region has 14 residues. CDR3 in amino acids: CASSKEGGNQPQHF. The CDR3 DNA sequence: TGTGCCAGCAGCAAAGAGGGCGGGAATCAGCCCCAGCATTTT.

V is TRBV6-1 and J is TRBJ2-5; 7 bases are a match to TRBD2. The CDR3 has 14 amino acids. Germline V gene sequence: CDR1 MNHNS, CDR2 SASEGT. V shed 4 bases and J 2 bases; nucleotides not matched to a gene: 4. The CDR3 nucleotides read TGTGCCAGCAGTGCTGCGGGAGTACAAGAGACCCAGTACTTC. It translates to CASSAAGVQETQYF.

For the CDR3, the DNA is TGCAGCGTCCCTAGACAGGGGAGCAACACAGATACGCAGTATTTT. Encoded protein: CSVPRQGSNTDTQYF. The gene calls are TRBV29-1 and TRBJ2-3, with 8 bases matching TRBD1. Germline CDR1 and CDR2: SQVTM and ANQGSEA. With V trimmed by 6 bases and J by 2 bases, 10 bases remained unmatched. The CDR3 spans 15 residues.

This clone occurred once. The rearrangement links TRBV27 to TRBJ2-3; 8 bases fit TRBD1. The CDR3 totals 13 residues. J lost 5 bases, V lost 5 bases, and 3 bases had no gene match. Per germline, CDR1 MNHEY and CDR2 SMNVEV (reference sequence). DNA for the CDR3: TGTGCCAGCAGTGAAGGACAGGGAGATACGCAGTATTTT. Translation: CASSEGQGDTQYF.

This clone has just one count. This chain links TRBV13 with TRBJ2-5; D unclear. This CDR3 contains 14 residues. Germline assignment: CDR1 PRHDT and CDR2 FYEKMQ (reference sequence). V shed 1 base and J shed 2 bases, with 8 bases lying between them. DNA for the CDR3: TGTGCCAGCAGCTTAGCAAAGCTTCAAGAGACCCAGTACTTC. This gives the protein CASSLAKLQETQYF. Complete variable domain (other parts from reference TRBV13 and TRBJ2-5): AAGVIQSPRHLIKEKRETATLKCYPIPRHDTVYWYQQGPGQDPQFLISFYEKMQSDKGSIPDRFSAQQFSDYHSELNMSSLELGDSALYFCASSLAKLQETQYFGPGTRLLVL.

The CDR3 spells CASSHAGTSGTPEQYF. DNA for the CDR3: TGTGCCAGCAGTCATGCCGGGACTAGCGGGACCCCAGAGCAGTACTTC. The chain carries TRBV27 and TRBJ2-7, with 13 positions matching TRBD2. With V trimmed by 5 bases and J by 7 bases, 11 bases remained unmatched. Germline values: CDR1 MNHEY, CDR2 SMNVEV (reference sequence). The CDR3 extends over 16 amino acids.

This clone was counted once. Mismatch with germline at one junction end may stem from a read error. Other DNA variants within this sample encode the same CDR3. The chain is built from TRBV30 and TRBJ1-6; the match to TRBD1 covers 7 bases. The CDR3 sequence is 14 residues long. Per the germline V gene, CDR1 is GTSNPN and CDR2 is SVGIG (reference sequence). Here the CDR3 DNA reads TGTGCCTGGAGTGAGGGGACAGATAATTCCCCCCTCCACTTT. This encodes CAWSEGTDNSPLHF.

CDR3 in DNA: TGCGCCAGCACCCCGGGACTAGCGGGATTCGGGGAGCTGTTTTTT. Translation: CASTPGLAGFGELFF. The chain couples TRBV10-2 to TRBJ2-2; 13 nucleotides match TRBD2. Germline values: CDR1 WSHSY, CDR2 SAAADI. The ends lost 7 bases at V and 7 bases at J; junction bases unmatched: 6. The CDR3 runs to 15 residues.

The chain links TRBV5-6 to TRBJ2-7; D possibly corresponds to TRBD1 (5 bases). Trimming pared 0 bases from V and 6 bases from J, leaving 7 bases between. CDR3 length equals 12 residues. Germline CDR1 reads SGHDT; CDR2 reads YYEEEE. The CDR3 DNA reads as TGTGCCAGCAGCTTGGTTAGGGGCGAGCAGTACTTC. Protein product: CASSLVRGEQYF. Full variable domain (outside the CDR3, taken from reference TRBV5-6 and TRBJ2-7): DAGVTQSPTHLIKTRGQQVTLRCSPKSGHDTVSWYQQALGQGPQFIFQYYEEEERQRGNFPDRFSGHQFPNYSSELNVNALLLGDSALYLCASSLVRGEQYFGPGTRLTVT.

The V call is TRBV7-8, the J call TRBJ1-2; no firm D call. The ends were cut back, 5 bases at V and 2 bases at J, with 15 bases in the middle. CDR3 size: 15 residues. Germline CDR1 and CDR2: SGHVS and FQNEAQ. CDR3 sequence (DNA): TGTGCCAGCAGCACTAACCCCACACCGAACTATGGCTACACCTTC. Amino acids: CASSTNPTPNYGYTF.

This chain links TRBV5-1 with TRBJ1-4, with 8 bases that match TRBD1. The CDR3 sequence is 14 residues long. Germline lookup yields CDR1 SGHRS and CDR2 YFSETQ. V lost 4 bases and J lost 8; bases outside the gene matches: 7. The CDR3 is CASSTMTGDEKLFF. CDR3 sequence (DNA): TGCGCCAGCAGCACCATGACAGGGGACGAAAAACTGTTTTTT.

This chain connects TRBV6-5 to TRBJ2-5, with 9 bases aligning to TRBD1. The CDR3 extends over 16 amino acids. J lost 7 bases, V lost 4 bases, and 13 bases had no gene match. Germline CDR1 and CDR2: MNHEY and SVGAGI. The CDR3, as DNA: TGTGCCAGCAGTTCGCTACAGGGGGCGACCCGAGGGACCCAGTACTTC. It codes for CASSSLQGATRGTQYF.

The table lists this clone with many counts. The chain recombines TRBV4-1 with TRBJ1-2; 12 nucleotides line up with TRBD1. This CDR3 has 17 residues. The V gene's germline CDR1 is MGHRA and CDR2 YSYEKL. V gave up 0 bases and J gave up 7 bases; unmatched junction bases: 9. The CDR3 loop is CASSQDYGTGGASGYTF. The DNA for the CDR3 is TGCGCCAGCAGCCAAGATTATGGGACAGGGGGCGCCTCTGGCTACACCTTC.

The chain employs TRBV2 and TRBJ1-2, with TRBD1 as a possible D gene (6 bases). Germline V lookup: CDR1 SNHLY, CDR2 FYNNEI. V was shortened by 3 bases and J by 7 bases, with 15 bases between the two germline ends. CDR3 length equals 14 residues. The CDR3 nucleotides are TGTGCCAGCAGTGATCGGACAGTCCCCGGTGGCTACACCTTC. It is translated as CASSDRTVPGGYTF.

Notes on this clone: Sequence at one end of the junction differs from germline and may be a read error. The rearrangement joins TRBV7-7 to TRBJ2-5, with 7 bases that match TRBD1. This CDR3 contains 13 residues. Germline V gives CDR1 SSHAT, CDR2 FNYEAQ (reference sequence). The CDR3 here is CASSPTGEETQYF. The CDR3 bases are TGTGCTAGCAGCCCTACAGGGGAGGAGACCCAGTACTTC.

The chain combines TRBV30 with TRBJ1-6; 9 bases map to TRBD1. Germline trimming cut 2 bases from V and 11 bases from J; bases unmatched to any gene: 7. The length of the CDR3 is 14 residues. CDR1 is GTSNPN, CDR2 SVGIG, per germline (reference sequence). The CDR3 region is CAWSKGTGIPPLHF. CDR3 bases: TGTGCCTGGAGTAAGGGGACAGGGATCCCACCCCTCCACTTT. Variable domain in full (rest from reference TRBV30 and TRBJ1-6): SQTIHQWPATLVQPVGSPLSLECTVEGTSNPNLYWYRQAAGRGLQLLFYSVGIGQISSEVPQNLSASRPQDRQFILSSKKLLLSDSGFYLCAWSKGTGIPPLHFGNGTRLTVT.

V and J are TRBV7-9 and TRBJ2-7; 7 bases agree with TRBD2. CDR3 length: 13 residues. The V and J ends lost 3 bases and 5 bases, in that order; junction bases with no gene match: 4. Germline V lookup: CDR1 SEHNR, CDR2 FQNEAQ (reference sequence). CDR3 protein: CASSFGGSDEQYF. The CDR3 DNA reads TGTGCCAGCAGCTTCGGCGGGAGCGACGAGCAGTACTTC.

J is TRBJ1-4 and V is TRBV6-1, with 7 bases that match TRBD1. With V trimmed by 6 bases and J by 7 bases, 8 bases remained unmatched. The CDR3 spans 14 residues. CDR1 and CDR2 (germline): MNHNS, SASEGT. The CDR3 bases are TGTGCCAGCAGCGTACAGGGGAAAACTGAAAAACTGTTTTTT. Amino acid sequence: CASSVQGKTEKLFF.

This clone was counted only a few times. The rearrangement joins TRBV30 to TRBJ2-5; D gene uncertain. This CDR3 region has 11 residues. Between the trimmed V and J ends, which lost 3 bases and 4 bases, there was a span of 6 bases. Germline CDR1 reads GTSNPN; CDR2 reads SVGIG (reference sequence). In DNA, the CDR3 is TGTGCCTGGAGAGGCGGAGAGACCCAGTACTTC. This codes for CAWRGGETQYF.